This T cell receptor beta chain stems from a study of OX40 agonist ivuxolimab in advanced cancers. Study-level background: The patients received ivuxolimab by intravenous route every 2 weeks at 0.01 to 10 mg/kg. At 65% to 85% male, the cohort had a mean age of 60 years, ranging from roughly 20 to 90. Overall study results and limits: At 0.1 to 3.0 mg/kg, CD4+ and CD8+ blood T cells expanded clonally by week 6.

There are 17 residues in the CDR3. The germline V and J ends were trimmed by 3 bases and 5 bases, with 22 bases remaining between them. Germline V CDR1 and CDR2: SGDLS, YYNGEE. Sequenced by immunoSEQ multiplex PCR; TCRdb stores in-frame clones only, minus some. Here the sample spans under 50,000 clones, 82% being singletons. By share, this clone counts as medium-sized. Its antigen is unidentified. This TCR was recovered from an adult with an advanced solid tumor such as melanoma, head and neck, liver or kidney cancer. The input for sequencing was CD4+ or CD8+ T cells sorted from blood, taken in a trial of the OX40 agonist ivuxolimab. The gene calls are TRBV9 and TRBJ2-3; possible D gene TRBD2, 7 bases. The CDR3, as DNA: TGTGCCAGCAGCGAGGGGGGAGGATCGGGAGGAATAGATACGCAGTATTTT. Translating gives CASSEGGGSGGIDTQYF.